The sequence of this T cell receptor beta chain was determined in a study of blood T cell repertoires in COVID-19. Germline-derived CDR1 and CDR2 are LGHDT and YNNKEL (reference sequence). The CDR3 is made up of 13 amino acids. The J segment lost 7 bases and the V segment lost 10 bases, leaving 8 bases of the junction unmatched. Repertoires were generated with immunoSEQ multiplex PCR, while TCRdb's copy carries only in-frame clones and drops some. This sample has about 310,000 clones, with about 90% found just once. In terms of age and location, participants ranged from roughly 18 to 90 years and lived in under 30 US areas.

The rearrangement joins TRBV3-1 (or the pseudogene TRBV3-2) to TRBJ2-1, with 9 nucleotides matching TRBD2. The receptor's source is a woman aged 25-40 years who had recovered from COVID-19. The sample comprised PBMCs or T cells enriched from blood (not recorded which). CDR3 DNA sequence: TGTGCCACCATAGCGGGAGAAGGTAATGAGCAGTTCTTC. Its protein is CATIAGEGNEQFF.